This T cell receptor (beta chain) was recovered during a study of blood T cell repertoires in COVID-19. Whole-study context: T cells, B-cell-depleted T cells, or PBMCs supplied cDNA or gDNA.

This clone was seen only once. Those enrolled, adults aged 18 to 89 years, came from fewer than 25 US areas. The V gene lost 0 bases and the J gene lost 5 bases, with 10 bases spanning the gap. Germline CDR1 MDHEN, CDR2 SYDVKM. The CDR3 has 14 amino acids. Original handling: By means of reference gene primer amplification, nucleated cell counts were estimated. The method was immunoSEQ multiplex PCR; TCRdb's version includes in-frame clones alone and lacks a portion of them. The DNA gave D and trimming, while V, J and clone size come from that table. This sample has 140,000 to 150,000 clones; roughly 90% occur once, and the top ten carry more than 1%.

The receptor comes from a woman in her thirties with acute COVID-19. The chain has TRBV28 and TRBJ1-2; D is unresolved. The sample comprised PBMCs or T cells enriched from blood (not recorded which). In nucleotides, the CDR3 is TGTGCCAGCAGTTTATGGGGCAGCACATATGGCTACACCTTC. This translates into CASSLWGSTYGYTF.